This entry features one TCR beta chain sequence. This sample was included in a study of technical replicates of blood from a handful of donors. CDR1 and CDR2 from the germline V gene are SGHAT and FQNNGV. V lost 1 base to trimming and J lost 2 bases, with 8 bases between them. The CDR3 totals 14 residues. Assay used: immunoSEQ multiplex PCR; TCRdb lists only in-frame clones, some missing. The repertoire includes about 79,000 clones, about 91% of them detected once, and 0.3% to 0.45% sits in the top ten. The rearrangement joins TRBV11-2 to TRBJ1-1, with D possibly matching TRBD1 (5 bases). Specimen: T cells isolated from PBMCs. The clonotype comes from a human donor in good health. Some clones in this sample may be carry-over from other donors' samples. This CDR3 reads CASSLVRGNTEAFF. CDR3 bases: TGTGCCAGCAGCTTAGTAAGGGGTAACACTGAAGCTTTCTTT.